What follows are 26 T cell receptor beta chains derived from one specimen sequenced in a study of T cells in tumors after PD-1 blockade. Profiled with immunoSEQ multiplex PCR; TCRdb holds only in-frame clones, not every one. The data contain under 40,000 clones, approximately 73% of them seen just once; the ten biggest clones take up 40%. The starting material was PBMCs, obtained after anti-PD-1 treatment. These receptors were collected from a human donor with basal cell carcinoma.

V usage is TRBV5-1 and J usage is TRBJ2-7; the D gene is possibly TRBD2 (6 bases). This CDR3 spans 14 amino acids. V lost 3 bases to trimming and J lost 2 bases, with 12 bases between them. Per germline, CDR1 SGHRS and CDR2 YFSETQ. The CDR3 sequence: CASSSGLFPYEQYF. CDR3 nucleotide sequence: TGCGCCAGCAGCTCGGGACTGTTCCCCTACGAGCAGTACTTC.

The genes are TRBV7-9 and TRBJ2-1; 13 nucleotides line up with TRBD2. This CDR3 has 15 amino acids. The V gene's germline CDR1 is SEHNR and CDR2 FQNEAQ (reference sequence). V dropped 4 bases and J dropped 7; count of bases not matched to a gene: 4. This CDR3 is CASSSGTSGTNEQFF. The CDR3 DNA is TGTGCCAGCAGCTCCGGGACTAGCGGGACTAATGAGCAGTTCTTC.

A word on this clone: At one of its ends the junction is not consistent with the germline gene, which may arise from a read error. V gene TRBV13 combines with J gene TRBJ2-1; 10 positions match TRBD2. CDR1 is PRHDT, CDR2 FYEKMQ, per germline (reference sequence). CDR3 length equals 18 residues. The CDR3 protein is CASRLAGGLQSSYNEQFF. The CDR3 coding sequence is TGTGCCAGCAGGTTAGCGGGGGGCCTTCAGAGCTCCTACAATGAGCAGTTCTTC.

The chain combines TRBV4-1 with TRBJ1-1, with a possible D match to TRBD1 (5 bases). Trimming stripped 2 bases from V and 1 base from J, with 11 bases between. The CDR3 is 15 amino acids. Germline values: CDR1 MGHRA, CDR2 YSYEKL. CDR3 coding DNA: TGCGCCAGCAGCCAATCCGACAGCAAGAACACTGAAGCTTTCTTT. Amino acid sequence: CASSQSDSKNTEAFF.

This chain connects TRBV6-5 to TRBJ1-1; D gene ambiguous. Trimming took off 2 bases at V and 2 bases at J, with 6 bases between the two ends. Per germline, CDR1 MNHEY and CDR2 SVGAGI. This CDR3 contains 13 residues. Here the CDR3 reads CASSYGGNTEAFF. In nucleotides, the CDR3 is TGTGCCAGCAGTTACGGCGGAAACACTGAAGCTTTCTTT.

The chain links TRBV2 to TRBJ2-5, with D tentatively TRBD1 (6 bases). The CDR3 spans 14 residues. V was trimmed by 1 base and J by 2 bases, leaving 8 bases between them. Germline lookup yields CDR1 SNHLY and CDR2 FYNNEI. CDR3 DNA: TGTGCCAGCAGTGAAGGGGACATACAAGAGACCCAGTACTTC. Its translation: CASSEGDIQETQYF.

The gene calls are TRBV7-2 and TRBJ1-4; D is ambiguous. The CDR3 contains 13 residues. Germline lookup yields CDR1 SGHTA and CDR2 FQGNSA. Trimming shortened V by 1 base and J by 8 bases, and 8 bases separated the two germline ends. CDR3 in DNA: TGTGCCAGCAGCTTAGACCGCGGGGAAAAACTGTTTTTT. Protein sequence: CASSLDRGEKLFF.

The CDR3 DNA is TGTGCCACCAGCAGAGATACAGGGATCTATGGCTACACCTTC. Amino acids: CATSRDTGIYGYTF. V usage is TRBV15 and J usage is TRBJ1-2, with D possibly being TRBD1 (6 bases). Germline lookup yields CDR1 LNHNV and CDR2 YYDKDF (reference sequence). CDR3 length equals 14 residues. Between the trimmed V and J ends, which lost 0 bases and 4 bases, there was a span of 9 bases.

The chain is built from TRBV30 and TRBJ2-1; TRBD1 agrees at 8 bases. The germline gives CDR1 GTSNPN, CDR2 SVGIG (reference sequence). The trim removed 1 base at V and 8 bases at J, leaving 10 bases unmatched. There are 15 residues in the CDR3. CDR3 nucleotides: TGTGCCTGGAGTGAATCTCGGACAGGGAGGCATGAGCAGTTCTTC. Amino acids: CAWSESRTGRHEQFF. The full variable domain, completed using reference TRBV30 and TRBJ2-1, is SQTIHQWPATLVQPVGSPLSLECTVEGTSNPNLYWYRQAAGRGLQLLFYSVGIGQISSEVPQNLSASRPQDRQFILSSKKLLLSDSGFYLCAWSESRTGRHEQFFGPGTRLTVL.

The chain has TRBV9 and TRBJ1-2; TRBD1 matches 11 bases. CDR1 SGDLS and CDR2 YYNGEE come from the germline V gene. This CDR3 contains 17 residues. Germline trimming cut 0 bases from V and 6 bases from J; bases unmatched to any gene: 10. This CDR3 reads CASSVGSGQGARDGYTF. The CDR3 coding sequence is TGTGCCAGCAGCGTAGGGTCAGGACAGGGGGCGCGAGATGGCTACACCTTC.

The DNA for the CDR3 is TGTGCCAGCAGCCTCCCGAGTTACAATGAAAAACTGTTTTTT. Amino acid sequence: CASSLPSYNEKLFF. The rearrangement uses TRBV6-6 and TRBJ1-4; D uncertain. This CDR3 has 14 residues. Germline values: CDR1 MNHNY, CDR2 SVGAGI (reference sequence). The V and J ends lost 6 bases and 5 bases respectively, with 13 bases between them.

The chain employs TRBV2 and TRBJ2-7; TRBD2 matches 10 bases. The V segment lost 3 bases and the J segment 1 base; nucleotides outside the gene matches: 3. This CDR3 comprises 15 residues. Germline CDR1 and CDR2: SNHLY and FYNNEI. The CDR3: CASSDLAGESYEQYF. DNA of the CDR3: TGTGCCAGCAGTGATCTAGCGGGGGAGTCCTACGAGCAGTACTTC.

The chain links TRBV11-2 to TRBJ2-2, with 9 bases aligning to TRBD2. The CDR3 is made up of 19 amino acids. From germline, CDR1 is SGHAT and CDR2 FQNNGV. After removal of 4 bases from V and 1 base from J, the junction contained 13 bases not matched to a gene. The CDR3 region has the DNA TGTGCCAGCAGCTCCCGCTTCTCTGCAGCGGGAGGGAACACCGGGGAGCTGTTTTTT. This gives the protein CASSSRFSAAGGNTGELFF.

The CDR3 here is CASSLEVSSYEQYF. CDR3 DNA sequence: TGTGCCAGCAGCTTAGAGGTTAGCTCCTACGAGCAGTACTTC. The V call is TRBV7-9, the J call TRBJ2-7, with D hard to call. Trimming took off 1 base at V and 0 bases at J, with 7 bases between the two ends. The CDR3 is 14 amino acids. Germline V gives CDR1 SEHNR, CDR2 FQNEAQ (reference sequence). Full variable domain (outside the CDR3, taken from reference TRBV7-9 and TRBJ2-7): DTGVSQNPRHKITKRGQNVTFRCDPISEHNRLYWYRQTLGQGPEFLTYFQNEAQLEKSRLLSDRFSAERPKGSFSTLEIQRTEQGDSAMYLCASSLEVSSYEQYFGPGTRLTVT.

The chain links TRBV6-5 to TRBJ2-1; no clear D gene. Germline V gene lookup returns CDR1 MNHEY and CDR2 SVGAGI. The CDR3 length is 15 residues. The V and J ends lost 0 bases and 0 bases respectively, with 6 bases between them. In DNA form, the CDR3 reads TGTGCCAGCAGTTACTCGGGTGGCTCCTACAATGAGCAGTTCTTC. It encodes CASSYSGGSYNEQFF.

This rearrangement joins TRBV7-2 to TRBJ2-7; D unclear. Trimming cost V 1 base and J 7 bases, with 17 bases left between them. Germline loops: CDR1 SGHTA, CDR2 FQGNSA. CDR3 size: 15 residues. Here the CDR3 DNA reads TGTGCCAGCAGCTTAGAATCGGCCACTTCCCGGGAGCAGTACTTC. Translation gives CASSLESATSREQYF.

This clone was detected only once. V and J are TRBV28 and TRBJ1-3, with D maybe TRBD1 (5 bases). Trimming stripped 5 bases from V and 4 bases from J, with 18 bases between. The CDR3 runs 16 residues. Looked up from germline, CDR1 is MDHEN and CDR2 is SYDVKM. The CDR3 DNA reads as TGTGCCAGCAGTCTAACCGGGACCGCGGCAGGAAACACCATATATTTT. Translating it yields CASSLTGTAAGNTIYF.

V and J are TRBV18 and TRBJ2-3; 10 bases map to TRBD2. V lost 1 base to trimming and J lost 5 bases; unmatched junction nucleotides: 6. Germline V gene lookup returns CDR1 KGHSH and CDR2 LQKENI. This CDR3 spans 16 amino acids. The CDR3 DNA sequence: TGTGCCAGCTCACCACGGGCTAGCGGGGGAGGAGATACGCAGTATTTT. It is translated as CASSPRASGGGDTQYF.

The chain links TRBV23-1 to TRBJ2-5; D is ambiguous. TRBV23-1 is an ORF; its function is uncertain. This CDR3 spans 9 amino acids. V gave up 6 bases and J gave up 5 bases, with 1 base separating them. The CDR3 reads CASRETQYF. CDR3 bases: TGCGCCAGCAGGGAGACCCAGTACTTC.

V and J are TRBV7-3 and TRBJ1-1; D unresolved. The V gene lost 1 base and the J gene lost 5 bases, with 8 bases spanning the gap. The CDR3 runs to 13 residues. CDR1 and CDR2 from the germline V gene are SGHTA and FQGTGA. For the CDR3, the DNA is TGTGCCAGCAGCTTAAGGCGGGATACTGAAGCTTTCTTT. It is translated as CASSLRRDTEAFF.

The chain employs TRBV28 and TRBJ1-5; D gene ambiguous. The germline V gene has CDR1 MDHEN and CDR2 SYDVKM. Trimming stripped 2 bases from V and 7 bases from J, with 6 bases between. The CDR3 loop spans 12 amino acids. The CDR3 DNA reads TGTGCCAGCAGTTTAGAATCCCAGCCCCAGCATTTT. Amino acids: CASSLESQPQHF.

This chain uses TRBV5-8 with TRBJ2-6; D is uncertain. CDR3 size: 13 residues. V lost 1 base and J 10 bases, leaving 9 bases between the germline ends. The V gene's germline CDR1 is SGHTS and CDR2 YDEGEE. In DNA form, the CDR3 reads TGTGCCAGCAGCTTGACTCATGCTAACGTCCTGACTTTC. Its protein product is CASSLTHANVLTF.

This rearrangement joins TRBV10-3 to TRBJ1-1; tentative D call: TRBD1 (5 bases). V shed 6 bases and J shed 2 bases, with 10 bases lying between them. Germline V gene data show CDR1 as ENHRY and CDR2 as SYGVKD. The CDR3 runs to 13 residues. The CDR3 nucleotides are TGTGCCATCAGCCCGGACACTAACACTGAAGCTTTCTTT. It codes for CAISPDTNTEAFF.

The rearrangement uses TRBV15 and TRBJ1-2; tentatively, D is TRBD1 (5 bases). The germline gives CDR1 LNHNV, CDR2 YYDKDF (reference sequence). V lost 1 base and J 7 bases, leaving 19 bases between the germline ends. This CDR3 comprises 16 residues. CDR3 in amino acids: CATSRGVGVRGTGYTF. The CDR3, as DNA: TGTGCCACCAGCAGAGGTGTAGGGGTTAGGGGTACTGGCTACACCTTC.

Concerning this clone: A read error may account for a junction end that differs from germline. The DNA of the CDR3 is TGCGCCAGCAGAATAGACACCCGGGAGCTGTTTTTT. Its translation is CASRIDTRELFF. The gene calls are TRBV5-1 and TRBJ2-2; D gene unclear. Looked up from germline, CDR1 is SGHRS and CDR2 is YFSETQ. CDR3 size: 12 residues.

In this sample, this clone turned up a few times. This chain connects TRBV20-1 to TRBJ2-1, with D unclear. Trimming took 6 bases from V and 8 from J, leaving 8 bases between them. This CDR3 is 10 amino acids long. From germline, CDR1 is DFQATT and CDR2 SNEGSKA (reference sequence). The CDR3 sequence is CSAGWDEQFF. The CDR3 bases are TGCAGTGCGGGCTGGGATGAGCAGTTCTTC.